Below, 14 T cell receptor beta chains from the same sample are listed, as sequenced in a study of OX40 agonist ivuxolimab in advanced cancers. The method was the immunoSEQ multiplex PCR assay. TCRdb took this table from immuneACCESS and kept in-frame rearrangements with V and J called. Such tables lack part of the clones; where checked against another copy, unresolved V genes explain under half of the gap, and the rest is unexplained. The sample table records fewer than 25,000 clones; about nine tenths of these occur just once. Together, the top ten hold about a third of the sample. Sequenced here: CD4+ or CD8+ T cells sorted from blood, sampled in a trial of the OX40 agonist ivuxolimab. These receptors originate from an adult with an advanced solid tumor such as melanoma, head and neck, liver or kidney cancer.

The chain's CDR3 is CASSRLTENQPQHF. CDR3 sequence (DNA): TGTGCCAGCAGCCGTTTGACAGAAAATCAGCCCCAGCATTTT. The chain employs TRBV5-5 and TRBJ1-5; a possible D gene is TRBD1 (5 bases). V was trimmed by 4 bases and J by 4 bases, leaving 12 bases between them. This CDR3 is 14 amino acids long. Looked up from germline, CDR1 is SGHKS and CDR2 is YYEKEE (reference sequence).

This chain uses TRBV30 with TRBJ1-2; 7 positions agree with TRBD1. The CDR3 has 14 residues. Trimming at V came to 2 bases and at J to 1 base, leaving 4 bases not matched to a gene. Per germline, CDR1 GTSNPN and CDR2 SVGIG (reference sequence). DNA for the CDR3: TGTGCCTGGAGTCCCCAGGGGGTTAACTATGGCTACACCTTC. Protein: CAWSPQGVNYGYTF.

The chain links TRBV28 to TRBJ2-7, with a tentative D call TRBD1 (5 bases). Germline V gene lookup returns CDR1 MDHEN and CDR2 SYDVKM. CDR3 size: 12 residues. V was clipped by 3 bases and J by 7 bases, with 10 bases between them. The CDR3 region has the DNA TGTGCCAGCAGTTTTAGTCAGGGTGAGCAGTACTTC. Its translation is CASSFSQGEQYF. The full variable domain, rest sourced from reference TRBV28 and TRBJ2-7, is DVKVTQSSRYLVKRTGEKVFLECVQDMDHENMFWYRQDPGLGLRLIYFSYDVKMKEKGDIPEGYSVSREKKERFSLILESASTNQTSMYLCASSFSQGEQYFGPGTRLTVT.

V is TRBV15 and J is TRBJ2-7; D is perhaps TRBD2 (7 bases). There are 16 residues in the CDR3. Germline CDR1 reads LNHNV; CDR2 reads YYDKDF (reference sequence). The V gene lost 0 bases and the J gene lost 7 bases, with 19 bases spanning the gap. The chain's CDR3 is CATSRDLRRGGREQYF. In DNA, the CDR3 is TGTGCCACCAGCAGAGATTTGCGGAGGGGGGGGCGTGAGCAGTACTTC.

The chain combines TRBV7-2 with TRBJ1-4; D not resolved. The V end lost 5 bases, the J end lost 8 bases, and 12 bases lay between the germline ends. Per the germline V gene, CDR1 is SGHTA and CDR2 is FQGNSA. The CDR3 length is 13 residues. This chain's CDR3 is CASSPRVGEKLFF. In DNA, the CDR3 is TGTGCCAGCAGCCCAAGGGTGGGGGAAAAACTGTTTTTT.

This clone was recorded once. V is TRBV5-4 and J is TRBJ1-3, with 7 bases that match TRBD1. Per the germline V gene, CDR1 is SGHNT and CDR2 is YYREEE (reference sequence). The CDR3 sequence is 15 residues long. The V gene end was trimmed by 4 bases and the J gene end by 0 bases; junction bases not matched to a gene: 4. In DNA form, the CDR3 reads TGTGCCAGCAGCCGAGACAGGGTCTCTGGAAACACCATATATTTT. This encodes CASSRDRVSGNTIYF.

The chain combines TRBV7-9 with TRBJ1-1, with D hard to call. Germline V gene data show CDR1 as SEHNR and CDR2 as FQNEAQ (reference sequence). The CDR3 is 17 residues long. V was shortened by 1 base and J by 1 base, with 16 bases between the two germline ends. The CDR3 loop reads CASSLVLTGRGNTEAFF. The CDR3 DNA reads TGTGCCAGCAGCTTAGTTTTGACCGGACGGGGGAACACTGAAGCTTTCTTT. The variable domain in full, completed from reference TRBV7-9 and TRBJ1-1, reads DTGVSQNPRHKITKRGQNVTFRCDPISEHNRLYWYRQTLGQGPEFLTYFQNEAQLEKSRLLSDRFSAERPKGSFSTLEIQRTEQGDSAMYLCASSLVLTGRGNTEAFFGQGTRLTVV.

This clone turned up a few times. The J gene is TRBJ1-5, the V gene TRBV6-1, with a tentative D call TRBD1 (5 bases). Germline CDR1 and CDR2: MNHNS and SASEGT. The CDR3 totals 15 residues. Between the trimmed V and J ends, which lost 5 bases and 4 bases, there was a span of 15 bases. Written as DNA, the CDR3 is TGTGCCAGCAGTTTTTCCCAGGGTATTAATCAGCCCCAGCATTTT. Translated: CASSFSQGINQPQHF.

The V call is TRBV29-1, the J call TRBJ2-1, with 10 bases fitting TRBD2. The CDR3 spans 13 residues. The germline V gene has CDR1 SQVTM and CDR2 ANQGSEA. Trimming at V came to 7 bases and at J to 8 bases, leaving 8 bases not matched to a gene. The CDR3 loop reads CSAERGGMYEQFF. The DNA of the CDR3 is TGCAGCGCTGAGCGGGGGGGCATGTATGAGCAGTTCTTC.

This chain joins TRBV28 and TRBJ1-4; tentatively, D is TRBD1 (5 bases). CDR1 and CDR2 from the germline V gene are MDHEN and SYDVKM. Trimming left V 4 bases short and J 4 bases short, with 13 bases between. This CDR3 is built from 15 residues. The CDR3, as DNA: TGTGCCAGCAGTTCCCGTACAGGTTTTAATGAAAAACTGTTTTTT. It encodes CASSSRTGFNEKLFF.

The V gene is TRBV19, the J gene TRBJ1-5, with 9 bases lining up with TRBD1. V lost 3 bases and J lost 4; bases outside the gene matches: 4. This CDR3 contains 15 residues. The germline V gene encodes CDR1 LNHDA and CDR2 SQIVND (reference sequence). The DNA for the CDR3 is TGTGCCAGTAGTATGCCGGGACAGGGAAATCAGCCCCAGCATTTT. Encoded protein: CASSMPGQGNQPQHF.

The chain uses TRBV9 and TRBJ2-7, with TRBD1 matching 11 bases. With V trimmed by 0 bases and J by 1 base, 3 bases remained unmatched. This CDR3 has 16 amino acids. Germline CDR1 is SGDLS and CDR2 is YYNGEE. DNA of the CDR3: TGTGCCAGCAGCGTAGGGACAGGGGGCCTTTCCTACGAGCAGTACTTC. It specifies CASSVGTGGLSYEQYF.

The chain links TRBV30 to TRBJ1-5; the D gene is possibly TRBD1 (5 bases). The V end lost 1 base, the J end lost 5 bases, and 15 bases lay between the germline ends. Germline V gene sequence: CDR1 GTSNPN, CDR2 SVGIG (reference sequence). The CDR3 loop spans 15 amino acids. The chain's CDR3 is CAWSESGAPYQPQHF. The CDR3 DNA reads TGTGCCTGGAGTGAGTCCGGGGCCCCGTATCAGCCCCAGCATTTT.

The rearrangement links TRBV7-7 to TRBJ2-3; no clear D. Germline-derived CDR1 and CDR2 are SSHAT and FNYEAQ (reference sequence). The CDR3 runs 13 residues. With 5 bases removed from V and 3 bases from J, the gap between germline ends came to 9 bases. CDR3 region: CASSPEKTDTQYF. The CDR3 DNA is TGTGCCAGCAGCCCCGAGAAAACAGATACGCAGTATTTT.